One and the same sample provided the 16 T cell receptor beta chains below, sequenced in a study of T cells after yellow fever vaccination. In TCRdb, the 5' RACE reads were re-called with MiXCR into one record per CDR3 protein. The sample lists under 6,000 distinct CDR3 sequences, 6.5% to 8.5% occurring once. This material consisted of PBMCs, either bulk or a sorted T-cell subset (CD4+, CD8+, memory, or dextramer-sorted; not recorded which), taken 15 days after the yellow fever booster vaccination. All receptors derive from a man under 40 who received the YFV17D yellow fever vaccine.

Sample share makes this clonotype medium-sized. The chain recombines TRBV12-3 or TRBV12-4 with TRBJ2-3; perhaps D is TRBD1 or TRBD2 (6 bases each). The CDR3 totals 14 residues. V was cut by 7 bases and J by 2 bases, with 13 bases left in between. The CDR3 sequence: CASTLGGNTDTQYF. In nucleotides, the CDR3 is TGTGCCAGCACCCTAGGGGGGAACACAGATACGCAGTATTTT.

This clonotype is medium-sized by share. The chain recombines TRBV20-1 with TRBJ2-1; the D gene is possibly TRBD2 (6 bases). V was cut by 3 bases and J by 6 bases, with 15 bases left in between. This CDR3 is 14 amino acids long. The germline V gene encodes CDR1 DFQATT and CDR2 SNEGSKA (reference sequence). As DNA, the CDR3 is TGCAGTGCTAGCAGGCCTAGCGCACCCAATGAGCAGTTCTTC. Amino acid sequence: CSASRPSAPNEQFF.

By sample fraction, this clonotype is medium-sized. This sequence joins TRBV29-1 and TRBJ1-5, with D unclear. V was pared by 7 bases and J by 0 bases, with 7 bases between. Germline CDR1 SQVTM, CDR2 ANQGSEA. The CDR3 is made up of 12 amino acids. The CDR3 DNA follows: TGCAGCGCTTTGCTTAGCAATCAGCCCCAGCATTTT. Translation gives CSALLSNQPQHF.

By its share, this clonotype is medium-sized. Written as DNA, the CDR3 is TGCGCCAGCAGCTTGGGTACAGGCGGAACCCGGGGCAAAGAGCAGTTCTTC. It yields the protein CASSLGTGGTRGKEQFF. The chain joins TRBV5-1 to TRBJ2-1; the D call may be TRBD1 or TRBD2 (5 bases each). CDR1 is SGHRS, CDR2 YFSETQ, per germline. V dropped 0 bases and J dropped 10 bases, with 23 bases sitting between them. CDR3 length equals 17 residues.

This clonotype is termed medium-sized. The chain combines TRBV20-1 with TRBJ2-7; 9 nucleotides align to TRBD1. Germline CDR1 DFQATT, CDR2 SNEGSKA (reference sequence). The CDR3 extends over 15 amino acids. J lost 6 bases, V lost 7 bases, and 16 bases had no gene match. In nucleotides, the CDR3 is TGCAGTGTTAGGGGTAGAGGGGACAGGGTTGGCGAGCAGTACTTC. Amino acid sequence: CSVRGRGDRVGEQYF.

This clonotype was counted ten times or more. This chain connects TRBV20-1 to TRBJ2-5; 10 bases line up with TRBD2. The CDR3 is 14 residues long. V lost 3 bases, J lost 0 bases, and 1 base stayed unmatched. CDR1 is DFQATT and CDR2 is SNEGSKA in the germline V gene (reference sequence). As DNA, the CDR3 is TGCAGTGCTAGCGGACTAGCGGACCAAGAGACCCAGTACTTC. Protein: CSASGLADQETQYF.

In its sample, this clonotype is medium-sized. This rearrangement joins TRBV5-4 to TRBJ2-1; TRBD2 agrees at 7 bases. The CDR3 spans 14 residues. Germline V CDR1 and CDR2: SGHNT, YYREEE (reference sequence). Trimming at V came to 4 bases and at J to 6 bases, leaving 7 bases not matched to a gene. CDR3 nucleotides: TGTGCCAGCAGCCCCGTGGGCGGGAGCAATGAGCAGTTCTTC. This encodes CASSPVGGSNEQFF.

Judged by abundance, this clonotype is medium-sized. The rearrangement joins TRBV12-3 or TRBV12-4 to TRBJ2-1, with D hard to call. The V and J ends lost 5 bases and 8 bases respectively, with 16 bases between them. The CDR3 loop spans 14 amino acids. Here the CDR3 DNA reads TGTGCCAGCAGTCTCTCAGCGCAAAACGATGAGCAGTTCTTC. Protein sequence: CASSLSAQNDEQFF.

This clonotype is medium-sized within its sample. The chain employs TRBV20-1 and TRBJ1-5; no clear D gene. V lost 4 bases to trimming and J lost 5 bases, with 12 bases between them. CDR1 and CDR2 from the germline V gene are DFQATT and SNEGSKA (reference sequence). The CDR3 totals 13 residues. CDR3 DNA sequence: TGCAGTGCTAAAGGGCAGTTGGATCAGCCCCAGCATTTT. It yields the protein CSAKGQLDQPQHF.

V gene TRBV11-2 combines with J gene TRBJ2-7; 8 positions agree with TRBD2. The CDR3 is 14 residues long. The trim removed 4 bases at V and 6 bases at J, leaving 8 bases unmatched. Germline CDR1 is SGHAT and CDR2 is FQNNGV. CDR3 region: CASSSTGGGSEQYF. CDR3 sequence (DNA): TGTGCCAGCAGCTCTACGGGAGGGGGATCCGAGCAGTACTTC.

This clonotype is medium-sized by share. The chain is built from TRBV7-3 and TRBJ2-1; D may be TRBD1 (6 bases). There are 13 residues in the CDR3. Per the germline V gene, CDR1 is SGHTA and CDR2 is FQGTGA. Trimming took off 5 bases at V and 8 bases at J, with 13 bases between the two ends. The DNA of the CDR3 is TGTGCCAGCAGCCTCCCTGGGGGCCATGAGCAGTTCTTC. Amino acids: CASSLPGGHEQFF.

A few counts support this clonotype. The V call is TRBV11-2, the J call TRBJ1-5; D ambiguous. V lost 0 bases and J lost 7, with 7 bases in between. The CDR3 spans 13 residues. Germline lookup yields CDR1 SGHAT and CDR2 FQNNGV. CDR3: CASSLERGQPQHF. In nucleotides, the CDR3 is TGTGCCAGCAGCTTAGAGCGTGGGCAGCCCCAGCATTTT.

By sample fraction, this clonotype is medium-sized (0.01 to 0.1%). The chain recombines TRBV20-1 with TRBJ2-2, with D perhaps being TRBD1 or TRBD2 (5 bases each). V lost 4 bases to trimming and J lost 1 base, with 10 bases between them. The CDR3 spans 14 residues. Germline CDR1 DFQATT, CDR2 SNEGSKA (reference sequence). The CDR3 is CSAMRGGNTGELFF. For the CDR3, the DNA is TGCAGTGCTATGCGTGGGGGGAACACCGGGGAGCTGTTTTTT.

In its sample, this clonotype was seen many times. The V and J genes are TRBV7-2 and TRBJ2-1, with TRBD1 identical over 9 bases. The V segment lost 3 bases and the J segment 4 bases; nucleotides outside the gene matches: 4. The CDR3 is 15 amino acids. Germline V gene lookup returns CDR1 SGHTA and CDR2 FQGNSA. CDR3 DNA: TGTGCCAGCAGCTTTTCAGGACAGGGGTACAATGAGCAGTTCTTC. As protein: CASSFSGQGYNEQFF.

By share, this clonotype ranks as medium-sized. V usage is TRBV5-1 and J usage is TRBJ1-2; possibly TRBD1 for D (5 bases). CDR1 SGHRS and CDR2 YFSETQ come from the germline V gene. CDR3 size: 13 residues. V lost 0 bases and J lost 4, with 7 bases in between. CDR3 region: CASSLDGGYGYTF. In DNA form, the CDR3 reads TGCGCCAGCAGCTTGGACGGGGGCTATGGCTACACCTTC.

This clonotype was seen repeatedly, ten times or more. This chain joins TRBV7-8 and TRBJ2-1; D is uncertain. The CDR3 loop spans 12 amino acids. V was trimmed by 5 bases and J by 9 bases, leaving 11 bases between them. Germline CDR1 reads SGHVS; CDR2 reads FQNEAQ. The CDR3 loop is CASSPLLGEQFF. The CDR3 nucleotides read TGTGCCAGCAGCCCCCTCTTGGGTGAGCAGTTCTTC.